The next 24 T cell receptor beta chains were all read from a single sample in a study of T-cell memory formation after mild COVID-19. TCRdb analysed the 5' RACE reads with MiXCR anew, one entry per CDR3 protein. The repertoire holds 350,000 to 500,000 distinct CDR3 sequences, with under 20% as singletons. The sample was PBMCs or a T cell subset sorted from them (not recorded which). These receptors originate from a man younger than 35 who had mild COVID-19 (a few samples of this study predate the infection). Cell type and time point are not known.

The chain has TRBV10-2 and TRBJ2-1, with 14 nucleotides matching TRBD2. V trimming: 6 bases; J trimming: 7 bases; junction bases outside the gene matches: 5. The CDR3 contains 15 residues. The germline V gene has CDR1 WSHSY and CDR2 SAAADI. This CDR3 reads CASSRLAGGQNEQFF. The CDR3 bases are TGCGCCAGCAGCAGACTAGCGGGGGGGCAGAATGAGCAGTTCTTC.

The genes are TRBV10-3 and TRBJ1-2; D possibly corresponds to TRBD1 (5 bases). The V gene lost 0 bases and the J gene lost 7 bases, with 15 bases spanning the gap. Germline V gene data show CDR1 as ENHRY and CDR2 as SYGVKD. The CDR3 loop spans 15 amino acids. The CDR3 DNA reads as TGTGCCATCAGTGAGTCGGTCAGGGACTCGGGTGGCTACACCTTC. It translates to CAISESVRDSGGYTF.

Comment on this clonotype: The junction differs from germline at one of its ends, possibly a read error. V and J are TRBV6-6 and TRBJ1-2, with D hard to call. Per germline, CDR1 MNHNY and CDR2 SVGAGI (reference sequence). The CDR3 is 11 residues long. Here the CDR3 DNA reads TGTGCCAGCAGTTACGGTGGCACTGGAGATTTC. Amino acid sequence: CASSYGGTGDF.

The rearrangement links TRBV9 to TRBJ2-2, with D tentatively TRBD1 or TRBD2 (5 bases each). Germline CDR1 SGDLS, CDR2 YYNGEE. CDR3 size: 15 residues. V was shortened by 3 bases and J by 3 bases, with 12 bases between the two germline ends. DNA of the CDR3: TGTGCCAGCAGCGCCCCAGAGGGACACACCGGGGAGCTGTTTTTT. It yields the protein CASSAPEGHTGELFF.

V gene TRBV6-4 combines with J gene TRBJ1-1; the D gene is possibly TRBD1 (5 bases). Germline CDR1 MRHNA, CDR2 SNTAGT. Between the trimmed V and J ends, which lost 8 bases and 5 bases, there was a span of 12 bases. The CDR3 contains 12 residues. This chain's CDR3 is CASSWGKTEAFF. The CDR3 DNA reads TGTGCCAGCTCATGGGGGAAAACTGAAGCTTTCTTT.

This clonotype was found a few times. The genes are TRBV5-1 and TRBJ1-2, with D perhaps matching TRBD1 (6 bases). The CDR3 length is 16 residues. In germline, CDR1 is SGHRS, CDR2 YFSETQ. Between the trimmed V and J ends, which lost 0 bases and 6 bases, there was a span of 18 bases. As DNA, the CDR3 is TGCGCCAGCAGCTTGGGAAGCACAGGGCATTTCAATGGCTACACCTTC. This translates into CASSLGSTGHFNGYTF.

The gene calls are TRBV28 and TRBJ2-2; D unclear. From germline, CDR1 is MDHEN and CDR2 SYDVKM. The CDR3 covers 12 residues. With 6 bases removed from V and 5 bases from J, the gap between germline ends came to 7 bases. CDR3 in amino acids: CASRERTGELFF. CDR3 coding DNA: TGTGCCAGCAGGGAGAGAACCGGGGAGCTGTTTTTT.

This rearrangement joins TRBV5-1 to TRBJ2-1, with 10 bases identical to TRBD2. The CDR3 spans 18 residues. Germline-derived CDR1 and CDR2 are SGHRS and YFSETQ. V shed 7 bases, J shed 5 bases, and the junction held 18 bases outside the gene matches. This CDR3 reads CASAELAGLSRQNNEQFF. The CDR3 nucleotides are TGCGCCAGCGCCGAACTAGCGGGGCTTTCTCGGCAGAACAATGAGCAGTTCTTC.

The rearrangement links TRBV10-3 to TRBJ2-5, with 8 bases that match TRBD1. Germline V gene data show CDR1 as ENHRY and CDR2 as SYGVKD. V gave up 10 bases and J gave up 1 base; unmatched junction bases: 11. The CDR3 runs to 15 residues. DNA for the CDR3: TGTGCCACCTCGTTCGGACAGGGCATCCAAGAGACCCAGTACTTC. It translates to CATSFGQGIQETQYF.

J is TRBJ2-3 and V is TRBV7-9, with TRBD2 as a possible D gene (5 bases). Germline CDR1 and CDR2: SEHNR and FQNEAQ (reference sequence). CDR3 size: 15 residues. With 4 bases removed from V and 0 bases from J, the gap between germline ends came to 11 bases. Here the CDR3 DNA reads TGTGCCAGCAGCTACGGGATTTCTAGCACAGATACGCAGTATTTT. Amino acids: CASSYGISSTDTQYF.

CDR3 DNA sequence: TGCAGTGCTAGAGTAGTCAGCCGAAACACCATATATTTT. Translation: CSARVVSRNTIYF. The chain recombines TRBV20-1 with TRBJ1-3; no firm D call. With 1 base removed from V and 5 bases from J, the gap between germline ends came to 9 bases. Germline V CDR1 and CDR2: DFQATT, SNEGSKA (reference sequence). The CDR3 sequence is 13 residues long.

There are a few counts of this clonotype. The chain is built from TRBV7-8 and TRBJ1-2, with D uncertain. CDR1 and CDR2 (germline): SGHVS, FQNEAQ. The V end lost 2 bases, the J end lost 8 bases, and 12 bases lay between the germline ends. The CDR3 extends over 13 amino acids. The CDR3 sequence: CASSLWGSGGYTF. The CDR3 bases are TGTGCCAGCAGCTTATGGGGATCGGGGGGCTACACCTTC.

This clonotype has a count of ten or more. V usage is TRBV5-1 and J usage is TRBJ1-6; D ambiguous. Trimming took off 4 bases at V and 13 bases at J, with 9 bases between the two ends. The CDR3 covers 11 residues. Germline V gives CDR1 SGHRS, CDR2 YFSETQ. CDR3 loop: CASSQGTPLHF. CDR3 bases: TGCGCCAGCAGCCAAGGCACCCCCCTCCACTTT.

The rearrangement joins TRBV5-4 to TRBJ2-5; 9 bases map to TRBD1. Trimming at V came to 0 bases and at J to 6 bases, leaving 0 bases not matched to a gene. CDR3 length: 13 amino acids. CDR1 is SGHNT and CDR2 is YYREEE in the germline V gene (reference sequence). This chain's CDR3 is CASSLDRGQTQYF. In DNA, the CDR3 is TGTGCCAGCAGCTTGGACAGGGGGCAGACCCAGTACTTC.

The chain carries TRBV6-2 or TRBV6-3 and TRBJ2-1, with D perhaps being TRBD1 or TRBD2 (7 bases each). The germline gives CDR1 MNHEY, CDR2 SVGEGT. This CDR3 has 17 residues. Trimming took off 5 bases at V and 2 bases at J, with 19 bases between the two ends. CDR3 residues: CASSPLRGGQPYNEQFF. CDR3 nucleotide sequence: TGTGCCAGCAGTCCTCTGCGCGGGGGACAGCCCTACAATGAGCAGTTCTTC.

A few counts support this clonotype. V usage is TRBV19 and J usage is TRBJ2-4; tentative D call: TRBD2 (5 bases). V was shortened by 6 bases and J by 0 bases, with 9 bases between the two germline ends. Germline V gene sequence: CDR1 LNHDA, CDR2 SQIVND (reference sequence). This CDR3 contains 14 residues. The CDR3 DNA reads TGTGCCAGTAGGAGGGATATAGCCAAAAACATTCAGTACTTC. It yields the protein CASRRDIAKNIQYF.

This clonotype was recorded a few times. The chain links TRBV9 to TRBJ2-5; 8 bases align to TRBD2. CDR1 is SGDLS and CDR2 is YYNGEE in the germline V gene. The CDR3 is 15 amino acids. The V segment lost 3 bases and the J segment 2 bases; nucleotides outside the gene matches: 6. The CDR3 DNA is TGTGCCAGCAGCGGACAGACTAGCGCACAAGAGACCCAGTACTTC. As protein: CASSGQTSAQETQYF.

This clonotype turned up a few times. The chain carries TRBV4-2 and TRBJ1-3; TRBD1 might be the D (5 bases). Germline V gene lookup returns CDR1 LGHNA and CDR2 YNFKEQ. The CDR3 consists of 14 residues. Between the trimmed V and J ends, which lost 0 bases and 2 bases, there was a span of 5 bases. The CDR3 protein is CASSQDRAGNTIYF. The CDR3, as DNA: TGTGCCAGCAGCCAAGACAGGGCTGGAAACACCATATATTTT.

V usage is TRBV25-1 and J usage is TRBJ2-3; D tentatively reads TRBD1 or TRBD2 (7 bases each). This CDR3 comprises 14 residues. In germline, CDR1 is MGHDK, CDR2 SYGVNS. Trimming took 3 bases from V and 5 from J, leaving 12 bases between them. The CDR3 region is CASSEIRGGDTQYF. The CDR3 nucleotides are TGTGCCAGCAGTGAGATCAGGGGGGGAGATACGCAGTATTTT.

This clonotype was seen only a few times. The chain recombines TRBV7-6 with TRBJ2-7, with TRBD2 matching 11 bases. V lost 4 bases to trimming and J lost 3 bases; unmatched junction nucleotides: 2. This CDR3 comprises 14 residues. The germline gives CDR1 SGHVS, CDR2 FNYEAQ. CDR3 sequence: CASSSGTSGYEQYF. The CDR3 nucleotides read TGTGCCAGCAGCTCAGGGACTAGCGGCTACGAGCAGTACTTC.

The gene calls are TRBV20-1 and TRBJ1-5, with D maybe TRBD1 (5 bases). The CDR3 extends over 11 amino acids. Per the germline V gene, CDR1 is DFQATT and CDR2 is SNEGSKA (reference sequence). V was cut by 5 bases and J by 5 bases, with 7 bases left in between. This CDR3 reads CSAGGDQPQHF. DNA for the CDR3: TGCAGTGCTGGGGGGGATCAGCCCCAGCATTTT.

The chain combines TRBV6-2 or TRBV6-3 with TRBJ1-1, with TRBD1 as a possible D gene (5 bases). CDR1 and CDR2 (germline): MNHEY, SVGEGT. CDR3 size: 12 residues. CDR3 bases: TGTGCGAGTGGGGGGTCGAACACTGAAGCTTTCTTT. This gives the protein CASGGSNTEAFF.

The genes are TRBV4-1 and TRBJ2-1; possible D gene TRBD1, 5 bases. The V end lost 1 base, the J end lost 3 bases, and 10 bases lay between the germline ends. Germline loops: CDR1 MGHRA, CDR2 YSYEKL. The CDR3 has 15 amino acids. The CDR3 DNA reads as TGCGCCAGCAGCCAAGGTGCAGGGCTCTACAATGAGCAGTTCTTC. As protein: CASSQGAGLYNEQFF.

The genes are TRBV10-3 and TRBJ2-2, with TRBD1 identical over 8 bases. CDR3 length: 16 amino acids. V trimming: 4 bases; J trimming: 5 bases; junction bases outside the gene matches: 9. Germline CDR1 ENHRY, CDR2 SYGVKD. The CDR3 DNA follows: TGTGCCATCAGTGCTGGACAGGGTTGGTCGACCGGGGAGCTGTTTTTT. As protein: CAISAGQGWSTGELFF.